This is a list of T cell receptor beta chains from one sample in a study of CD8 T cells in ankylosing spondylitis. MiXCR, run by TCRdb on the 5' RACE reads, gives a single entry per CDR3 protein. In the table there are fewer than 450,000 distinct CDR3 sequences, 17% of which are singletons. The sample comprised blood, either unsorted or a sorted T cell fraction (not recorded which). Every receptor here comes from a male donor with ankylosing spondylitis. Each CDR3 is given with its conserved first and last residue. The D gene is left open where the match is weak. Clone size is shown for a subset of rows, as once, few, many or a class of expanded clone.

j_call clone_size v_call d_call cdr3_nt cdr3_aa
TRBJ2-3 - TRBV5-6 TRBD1 TGTGCCAGCAGCACCGGGACAGCGTCAGATACGCAGTATTTT CASSTGTASDTQYF
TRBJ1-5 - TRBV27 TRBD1 TGTGCCAGCAGCCTGACAGGGGGCCGGTTTGTTGAGCCCCAGCATTTT CASSLTGGRFVEPQHF
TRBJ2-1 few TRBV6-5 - TGTGCCAGCAGTTTCCAAGCGATTTCATACAATGAGCAGTTCTTC CASSFQAISYNEQFF
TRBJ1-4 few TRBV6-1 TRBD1 TGTGCCAGCAGTGCGGGACAGGGGGTTACTAATGAAAAACTGTTTTTT CASSAGQGVTNEKLFF
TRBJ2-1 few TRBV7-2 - TGTGCCAGCAGCTTAAGGCCTAGCGCGTACAATGAGCAGTTCTTC CASSLRPSAYNEQFF
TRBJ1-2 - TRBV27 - TGTGCCAGCAGTGAGTTTGGGCTTAAAGCAGGGTCGAACTATGGCTACACCTTC CASSEFGLKAGSNYGYTF
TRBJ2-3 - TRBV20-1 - TGCAGTGCTATCCTCTTGCGAGGCACAGATACGCAGTATTTT CSAILLRGTDTQYF
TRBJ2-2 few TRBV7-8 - TGTGCCAGCAGCCGGACACGCTCGCGGGAGCTGTTTTTT CASSRTRSRELFF
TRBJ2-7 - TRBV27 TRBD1 TGTGCCAGCAGTTTATCCGGGACAGGGGGTAGTGAGCAGTACTTC CASSLSGTGGSEQYF
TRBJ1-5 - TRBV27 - TGTGCCAGCAGCGTAAGGGGGGATGGGCCCCAGCATTTT CASSVRGDGPQHF
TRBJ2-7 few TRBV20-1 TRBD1 TGCAGTGCTAGGTTCAGGGGGCCAGCCGGTGGGGTCGGAGAGTACTTC CSARFRGPAGGVGEYF
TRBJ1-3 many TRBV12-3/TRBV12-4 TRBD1 TGTGCCAGCAGTTTAGGAACCGGGACAGGGGGCTTAAACACCATATATTTT CASSLGTGTGGLNTIYF
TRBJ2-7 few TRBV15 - TGTGCCACCAGCAAGGGGTCGGCGGCCTACGAGCAGTACTTC CATSKGSAAYEQYF
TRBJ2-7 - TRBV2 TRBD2 TGTGCCAGCAACGGACTAGCGGGTACCTACGAGCAGTACTTC CASNGLAGTYEQYF
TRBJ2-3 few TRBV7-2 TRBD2 TGTGCCAGCAGCTTCCCGGGGGCGGGAGGGCCAGATACGCAGTATTTT CASSFPGAGGPDTQYF
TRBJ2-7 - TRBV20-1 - TGCAGTGCTAGCATGGCTACAGGCCCTTTCTCCTACGAGCAGTACTTC CSASMATGPFSYEQYF
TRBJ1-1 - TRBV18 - TGTGCCAGCTCACCATACGGGACACCTGAAGCTTTCTTT CASSPYGTPEAFF